One and the same sample provided the 5 T cell receptor beta chains below, sequenced in a study of T cells expressing NK-cell markers. For each CDR3 protein, TCRdb gives one entry from its re-call of the 5' RACE reads, without DNA. In total, the table holds about 460,000 distinct CDR3 sequences. Sample: blood T cells: a sorted CD56 or NKG2C T cell subset, CD4+ or CD8+ T cells, or bulk PBMC T cells (not recorded which). The origin of the receptors is a woman aged 45-59 years in good health.

The rearrangement links TRBV5-1 to TRBJ2-1; no DNA is available, so the TRBD2 call from TCRdb remains unchecked. The CDR3 covers 14 residues. Looked up from germline, CDR1 is SGHRS and CDR2 is YFSETQ. CDR3 region: CASSLRREGHEQFF.

This sequence joins TRBV27 and TRBJ2-7; with no DNA, the TCRdb D assignment of TRBD2 cannot be verified. CDR3 size: 15 residues. Per germline, CDR1 MNHEY and CDR2 SMNVEV (reference sequence). The CDR3 reads CASSPRLAGIYEQYF.

V is TRBV30 and J is TRBJ1-4. Germline-derived CDR1 and CDR2 are GTSNPN and SVGIG (reference sequence). The CDR3 extends over 15 amino acids. CDR3 sequence reads: CAWSDRMSGRREVFF.

This chain connects TRBV25-1 to TRBJ2-7; without DNA, the TCRdb call of TRBD1 cannot be checked. Germline CDR1 reads MGHDK; CDR2 reads SYGVNS. This CDR3 contains 13 residues. The CDR3 protein is CASSDMTGGEQYF.

The V gene is TRBV29-1, the J gene TRBJ2-7; without DNA, the TCRdb call of TRBD1 cannot be checked. The CDR3 is made up of 13 amino acids. Germline V gene data show CDR1 as SQVTM and CDR2 as ANQGSEA. This chain's CDR3 is CSMSLTRGGEQYF.